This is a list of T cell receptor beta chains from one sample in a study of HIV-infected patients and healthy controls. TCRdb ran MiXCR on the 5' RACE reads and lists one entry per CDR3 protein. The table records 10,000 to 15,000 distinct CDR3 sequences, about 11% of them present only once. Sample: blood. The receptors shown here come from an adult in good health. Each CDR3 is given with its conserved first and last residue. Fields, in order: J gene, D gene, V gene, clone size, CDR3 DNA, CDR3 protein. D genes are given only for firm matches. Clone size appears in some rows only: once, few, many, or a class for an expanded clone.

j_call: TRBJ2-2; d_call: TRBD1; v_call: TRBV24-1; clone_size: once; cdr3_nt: TGTGCCACCAGTGACCCGGGACAGGGGAACACCGGGGAGCTGTTTTTT; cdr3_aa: CATSDPGQGNTGELFF
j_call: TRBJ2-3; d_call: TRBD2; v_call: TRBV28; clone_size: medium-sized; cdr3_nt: TGTGCCAGCACCCACGAGGCTAGCGGGAGGGCGGCAGATACGCAGTATTTT; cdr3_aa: CASTHEASGRAADTQYF
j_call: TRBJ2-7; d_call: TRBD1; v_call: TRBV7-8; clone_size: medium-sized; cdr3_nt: TGTGCCAGCAGCGGCAGGGGGAGCTACGAGCAGTACTTC; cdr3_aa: CASSGRGSYEQYF
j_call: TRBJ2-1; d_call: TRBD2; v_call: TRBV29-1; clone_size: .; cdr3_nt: TGCAGCGCAAGGGGACTAGCGGGAGGGCCTTTGCCATACGAGCAGTTCTTC; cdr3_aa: CSARGLAGGPLPYEQFF
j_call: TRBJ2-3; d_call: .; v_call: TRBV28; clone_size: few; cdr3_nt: TGTGCCAGCACCCATACCGGATACACAGATACGCAGTATTTT; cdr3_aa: CASTHTGYTDTQYF
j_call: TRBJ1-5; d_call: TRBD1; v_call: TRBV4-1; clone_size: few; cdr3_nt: TGCGCCAGCAGCCAAGATTGGGCAGGGGGTCGGCCCCAGCATTTT; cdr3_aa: CASSQDWAGGRPQHF
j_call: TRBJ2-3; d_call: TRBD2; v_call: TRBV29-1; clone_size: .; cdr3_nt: TGCAGCGTTTGGGGCGGGCTAGCGGGATGGAGGGGGCACACAGATACGCAGTATTTT; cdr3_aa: CSVWGGLAGWRGHTDTQYF
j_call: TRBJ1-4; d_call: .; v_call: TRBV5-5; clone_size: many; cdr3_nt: TGTGCCAGCAGCCTCCCTCTGACAGAAAATTATGAAAAACTGTTTTTT; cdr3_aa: CASSLPLTENYEKLFF
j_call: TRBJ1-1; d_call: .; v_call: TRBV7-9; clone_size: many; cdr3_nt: TGTGCCAGCAGCTTAGCCGGCTGGGGGATGACTGAAGCTTTCTTT; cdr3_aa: CASSLAGWGMTEAFF
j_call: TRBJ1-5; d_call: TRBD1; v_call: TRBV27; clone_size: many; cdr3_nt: TGTGCCAGCAGCCTAACAGGGGAAGGTCAGCCCCAGCATTTT; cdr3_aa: CASSLTGEGQPQHF
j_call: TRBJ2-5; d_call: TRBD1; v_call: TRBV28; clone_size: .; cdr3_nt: TGTGCCAGCAGTTCGACCGGGACAGTAGAAGAGACCCAGTACTTC; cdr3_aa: CASSSTGTVEETQYF
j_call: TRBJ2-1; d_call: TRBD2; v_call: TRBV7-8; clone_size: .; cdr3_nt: TGTGCCAGCAGCTCCCCGAGACTAGCGGTAGGGAATGAGCAGTTCTTC; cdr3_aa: CASSSPRLAVGNEQFF
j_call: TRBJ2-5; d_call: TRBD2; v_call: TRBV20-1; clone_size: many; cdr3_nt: TGCAGTGCTAGAGATGGGCGGCTAGCGGGAGGGTACCAAGAGACCCAGTACTTC; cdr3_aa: CSARDGRLAGGYQETQYF
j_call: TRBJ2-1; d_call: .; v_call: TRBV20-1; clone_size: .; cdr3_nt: TGCAGTGCTAGCTGGGAGAATGAGCAGTTCTTC; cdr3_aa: CSASWENEQFF
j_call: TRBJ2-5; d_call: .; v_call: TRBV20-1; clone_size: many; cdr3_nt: TGCAGTGCTAACAGGCGAGAGACCCAGTACTTC; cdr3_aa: CSANRRETQYF